What follows are 20 T cell receptor beta chains derived from one specimen sequenced in a study of human T cells and chemical hapten exposure. The sample's time point: pre-sensitization, week 0. Treatment here: therapeutic diphenylcyclopropenone sensitization with weekly scalp DPC. Each CDR3 protein is one row after TCRdb ran MiXCR on the RACE reads. The table has about 180,000 distinct CDR3 sequences, approximately 31% seen once. The sample in question was whole blood, obtained in connection with sensitization to the hapten diphenylcyclopropenone (DPC). Receptor source: a woman aged 25 to 39 with alopecia areata. Some clones in this sample may be carry-over from other donors' samples.

J is TRBJ2-1 and V is TRBV6-2 or TRBV6-3; TRBD2 is a possible D gene (6 bases). Trimming shortened V by 8 bases and J by 12 bases, and 11 bases separated the two germline ends. Germline lookup yields CDR1 MNHEY and CDR2 SVGEGT. The CDR3 totals 10 residues. This CDR3 is CASGGLWQFF. Here the CDR3 DNA reads TGTGCCAGCGGTGGACTATGGCAGTTCTTC.

This clonotype was seen more than once but under ten times. The rearrangement links TRBV2 to TRBJ1-5; perhaps TRBD1 as D (5 bases). Germline loops: CDR1 SNHLY, CDR2 FYNNEI. The ends were cut back, 6 bases at V and 2 bases at J, with 11 bases in the middle. CDR3 length equals 14 residues. The CDR3 here is CASSLSRGNQPQHF. CDR3 bases: TGTGCCAGCAGCCTGTCCAGGGGCAATCAGCCCCAGCATTTT.

The V gene is TRBV29-1, the J gene TRBJ2-1; 8 nucleotides agree with TRBD1. The CDR3 loop spans 13 amino acids. With V trimmed by 6 bases and J by 6 bases, 7 bases remained unmatched. Germline V gene lookup returns CDR1 SQVTM and CDR2 ANQGSEA. This CDR3 is CSVRTGIFNEQFF. The CDR3 nucleotides read TGCAGCGTCCGGACAGGGATCTTCAATGAGCAGTTCTTC.

The rearrangement uses TRBV20-1 and TRBJ1-1; D possibly corresponds to TRBD1 (5 bases). V gave up 7 bases and J gave up 5 bases, with 14 bases separating them. The CDR3 extends over 12 amino acids. Germline V gives CDR1 DFQATT, CDR2 SNEGSKA (reference sequence). CDR3 DNA sequence: TGCAGTGTAAACCAGGACAAAACTGAAGCTTTCTTT. It codes for CSVNQDKTEAFF.

The CDR3 nucleotides read TGCAGTGCTAGGACCAGCGGGAGCACAGATACGCAGTATTTT. As protein: CSARTSGSTDTQYF. The chain uses TRBV20-1 and TRBJ2-3, with D perhaps TRBD2 (6 bases). CDR3 length: 14 residues. Per germline, CDR1 DFQATT and CDR2 SNEGSKA (reference sequence). Trimming stripped 3 bases from V and 0 bases from J, with 10 bases between.

The rearrangement uses TRBV27 and TRBJ2-7; perhaps TRBD2 as D (6 bases). Germline V gene data show CDR1 as MNHEY and CDR2 as SMNVEV (reference sequence). The V end lost 5 bases, the J end lost 2 bases, and 13 bases lay between the germline ends. There are 14 residues in the CDR3. The CDR3 reads CASSRGSGTYEQYF. The DNA of the CDR3 is TGTGCCAGCAGTAGGGGTAGCGGCACCTACGAGCAGTACTTC.

This clonotype has only a few counts. This chain connects TRBV7-3 to TRBJ2-1; D possibly corresponds to TRBD2 (6 bases). The CDR3 is 17 amino acids. Germline V gene sequence: CDR1 SGHTA, CDR2 FQGTGA. Trimming took off 5 bases at V and 6 bases at J, with 23 bases between the two ends. CDR3 in DNA: TGTGCCAGCAGCCGTCTAGTGTCGCGGGATGTGGGCAATGAGCAGTTCTTC. Its protein is CASSRLVSRDVGNEQFF. Full variable domain (remainder filled in from reference TRBV7-3 and TRBJ2-1): GAGVSQTPSNKVTEKGKYVELRCDPISGHTALYWYRQSLGQGPEFLIYFQGTGAADDSGLPNDRFFAVRPEGSVSTLKIQRTERGDSAVYLCASSRLVSRDVGNEQFFGPGTRLTVL.

The chain combines TRBV5-5 with TRBJ2-1; D is undetermined. The germline CDR1 and CDR2 sequences are SGHKS and YYEKEE (reference sequence). Deletions cut 3 bases from V and 0 bases from J, with 10 bases between. The CDR3 covers 15 residues. CDR3 DNA: TGTGCCAGCAGCTCTGACATGAGCTCCTACAATGAGCAGTTCTTC. Encoded protein: CASSSDMSSYNEQFF.

In regard to this clonotype: This could be a read error, since a much larger clone is one nucleotide away. V usage is TRBV20-1 and J usage is TRBJ1-5; D not certain. Germline V gene data show CDR1 as DFQATT and CDR2 as SNEGSKA (reference sequence). V shed 3 bases and J shed 0 bases, with 3 bases lying between them. The CDR3 consists of 12 residues. CDR3 in amino acids: CSASSSNQPQHF. CDR3 nucleotides: TGCAGTGCTAGTTCTAGCAATCAGCCCCAGCATTTT.

The rearrangement joins TRBV29-1 to TRBJ2-1, with D uncertain. V shed 7 bases and J shed 0 bases, with 13 bases lying between them. CDR3 length: 14 amino acids. Germline CDR1 and CDR2: SQVTM and ANQGSEA. The CDR3, as DNA: TGCAGCGCAAACCCGGAGAACTCCTACAATGAGCAGTTCTTC. It codes for CSANPENSYNEQFF.

The V gene is TRBV28, the J gene TRBJ2-1; 7 bases agree with TRBD1. This CDR3 spans 16 amino acids. V shed 5 bases and J 4 bases; nucleotides not matched to a gene: 11. CDR1 and CDR2 from the germline V gene are MDHEN and SYDVKM. In DNA, the CDR3 is TGTGCCAGCAGTATGGGTACAGGGGTCCTGTACAATGAGCAGTTCTTC. As protein: CASSMGTGVLYNEQFF.

The chain carries TRBV25-1 and TRBJ2-3; a possible D gene is TRBD2 (5 bases). Germline V lookup: CDR1 MGHDK, CDR2 SYGVNS. This CDR3 has 14 residues. The V and J ends lost 3 bases and 4 bases respectively, with 11 bases between them. As DNA, the CDR3 is TGTGCCAGCAGTGAGACTACCCCCGCAGATACGCAGTATTTT. This encodes CASSETTPADTQYF.

The V and J genes are TRBV20-1 and TRBJ2-7; possibly TRBD2 for D (5 bases). The germline V gene has CDR1 DFQATT and CDR2 SNEGSKA (reference sequence). CDR3 length: 13 residues. V gave up 2 bases and J gave up 0 bases, with 8 bases separating them. In DNA form, the CDR3 reads TGCAGTGCTAGACCGGGGAGCTCCTACGAGCAGTACTTC. Its protein product is CSARPGSSYEQYF.

This clonotype was seen more than once but under ten times. The chain couples TRBV7-2 to TRBJ2-5; D unresolved. The CDR3 covers 14 residues. In germline, CDR1 is SGHTA, CDR2 FQGNSA. V shed 1 base and J shed 1 base, with 7 bases lying between them. The CDR3 sequence: CASSLGRSQETQYF. The CDR3 nucleotides are TGTGCCAGCAGCTTAGGACGGAGCCAAGAGACCCAGTACTTC.

This clonotype has more than one count but fewer than ten. The genes are TRBV5-1 and TRBJ1-1; the D is unclear. CDR1 and CDR2 (germline): SGHRS, YFSETQ. This CDR3 region has 13 residues. V lost 0 bases and J 6 bases, leaving 9 bases between the germline ends. The CDR3 sequence: CASSLDLSSEAFF. In nucleotides, the CDR3 is TGCGCCAGCAGCTTGGATTTGAGCTCTGAAGCTTTCTTT.

This rearrangement joins TRBV10-3 to TRBJ2-3, with 9 nucleotides matching TRBD2. J was trimmed by 6 bases and V by 6 bases; bases with no gene match: 10. This CDR3 is built from 15 residues. Germline CDR1 and CDR2: ENHRY and SYGVKD. CDR3: CAIRRAGGGRDTQYF. The DNA of the CDR3 is TGTGCCATCAGAAGAGCGGGAGGAGGGCGCGATACGCAGTATTTT.

In this sample, this clonotype turned up a few times. The V gene is TRBV7-2, the J gene TRBJ1-6, with a weak D call TRBD1 (5 bases). Germline V CDR1 and CDR2: SGHTA, FQGNSA. V was cut by 2 bases and J by 10 bases, with 15 bases left in between. This CDR3 contains 15 residues. DNA for the CDR3: TGTGCCAGCAGCTTATTCCCCGACCGGGACTCACCCCTCCACTTT. The encoded protein is CASSLFPDRDSPLHF.

This clonotype has a handful of counts. The rearrangement uses TRBV7-8 and TRBJ2-5; TRBD1 agrees at 7 bases. With V trimmed by 6 bases and J by 5 bases, 6 bases remained unmatched. CDR3 length equals 13 residues. CDR1 is SGHVS and CDR2 is FQNEAQ in the germline V gene. CDR3 amino acids: CASSIDRVETQYF. In DNA form, the CDR3 reads TGTGCCAGCAGTATAGACAGGGTGGAGACCCAGTACTTC.

The V and J genes are TRBV28 and TRBJ2-1, with D tentatively TRBD1 (6 bases). Trimming took 3 bases from V and 0 from J, leaving 18 bases between them. The V gene's germline CDR1 is MDHEN and CDR2 SYDVKM. This CDR3 has 18 amino acids. CDR3 protein: CASSFLGQGLSSYNEQFF. DNA of the CDR3: TGTGCCAGCAGTTTTTTGGGTCAGGGGCTGAGCTCCTACAATGAGCAGTTCTTC.

This clonotype was picked up many times. This chain connects TRBV18 to TRBJ1-1; D not resolved. Germline V gene data show CDR1 as KGHSH and CDR2 as LQKENI. This CDR3 region has 12 residues. Trimming stripped 0 bases from V and 7 bases from J, with 6 bases between. CDR3 residues: CASSPPNGEAFF. The CDR3 nucleotides read TGTGCCAGCTCACCACCCAACGGTGAAGCTTTCTTT. Together with reference TRBV18 and TRBJ1-1, the CDR3 gives the full variable domain: NAGVMQNPRHLVRRRGQEARLRCSPMKGHSHVYWYRQLPEEGLKFMVYLQKENIIDESGMPKERFSAEFPKEGPSILRIQQVVRGDSAAYFCASSPPNGEAFFGQGTRLTVV.